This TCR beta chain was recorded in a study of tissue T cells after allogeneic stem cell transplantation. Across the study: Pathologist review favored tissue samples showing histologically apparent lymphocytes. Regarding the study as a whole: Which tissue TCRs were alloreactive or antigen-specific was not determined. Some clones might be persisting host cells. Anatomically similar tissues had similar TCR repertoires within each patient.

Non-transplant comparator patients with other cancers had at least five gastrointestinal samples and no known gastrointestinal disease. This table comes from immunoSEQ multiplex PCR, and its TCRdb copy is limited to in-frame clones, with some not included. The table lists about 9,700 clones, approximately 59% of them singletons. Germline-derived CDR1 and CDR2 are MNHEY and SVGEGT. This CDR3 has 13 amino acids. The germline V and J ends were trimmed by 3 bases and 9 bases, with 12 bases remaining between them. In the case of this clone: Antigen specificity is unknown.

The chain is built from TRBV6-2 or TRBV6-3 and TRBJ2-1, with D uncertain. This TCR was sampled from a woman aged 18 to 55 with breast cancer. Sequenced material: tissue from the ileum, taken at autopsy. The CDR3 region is CASSYYDGTEQFF. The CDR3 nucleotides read TGTGCCAGCAGTTATTACGACGGCACTGAGCAGTTCTTC.